One sample yielded the 11 T cell receptor beta chains listed below, sequenced in a study of human T cells and chemical hapten exposure. Each CDR3 protein is one row after TCRdb ran MiXCR on the RACE reads. The sample has approximately 80,000 distinct CDR3 sequences; more than 10% are singletons. Time point defined: patch test 3, about 24 weeks after DPC sensitization. Documented treatment: therapeutic diphenylcyclopropenone sensitization with weekly scalp DPC. Here the sequenced sample was whole blood, taken in connection with sensitization to the hapten diphenylcyclopropenone (DPC). These receptors were collected from a woman between 50 and 59 years old with alopecia areata. Some clones in this sample may be carry-over from other donors' samples.

This clonotype has ten or more counts. The chain carries TRBV5-5 and TRBJ2-3; tentatively, D is TRBD1 (5 bases). Germline CDR1 reads SGHKS; CDR2 reads YYEKEE (reference sequence). CDR3 size: 14 residues. Trimming shortened V by 4 bases and J by 2 bases, and 11 bases separated the two germline ends. The CDR3 DNA reads TGTGCCAGCAGCCCCGGACACCACACAGATACGCAGTATTTT. This encodes CASSPGHHTDTQYF.

This clonotype was seen ten or more times. V usage is TRBV6-5 and J usage is TRBJ2-7, with 11 bases fitting TRBD2. Germline V gene sequence: CDR1 MNHEY, CDR2 SVGAGI. This CDR3 contains 14 residues. The junction had 0 bases not matched to a gene; V was cut back by 2 bases and J by 3 bases. The CDR3 loop is CASSYGTSGYEQYF. CDR3 bases: TGTGCCAGCAGTTACGGGACTAGCGGCTACGAGCAGTACTTC.

This clonotype was observed many times. This chain uses TRBV14 with TRBJ1-1, with D possibly matching TRBD1 (5 bases). Germline V gives CDR1 SGHDN, CDR2 FVKESK. The V gene lost 0 bases and the J gene lost 4 bases, with 12 bases spanning the gap. This CDR3 spans 15 amino acids. CDR3 bases: TGTGCCAGCAGCCAAGACCCAGGGCCCGTCACTGAAGCTTTCTTT. Translation gives CASSQDPGPVTEAFF. Full variable domain (missing parts from reference TRBV14 and TRBJ1-1): EAGVTQFPSHSVIEKGQTVTLRCDPISGHDNLYWYRRVMGKEIKFLLHFVKESKQDESGMPNNRFLAERTGGTYSTLKVQPAELEDSGVYFCASSQDPGPVTEAFFGQGTRLTVV.

DNA for the CDR3: TGTGCCAGCTCACCACAGAAGAATGAGCAGTTCTTC. It yields the protein CASSPQKNEQFF. The chain employs TRBV18 and TRBJ2-1; D not resolved. Germline V CDR1 and CDR2: KGHSH, LQKENI. The V and J ends lost 1 base and 7 bases respectively, with 5 bases between them. The CDR3 is made up of 12 amino acids.

There are many counts of this clonotype. The V call is TRBV2, the J call TRBJ2-1; D is ambiguous. Germline values: CDR1 SNHLY, CDR2 FYNNEI. The CDR3 has 15 amino acids. Trimming took 7 bases from V and 9 from J, leaving 22 bases between them. CDR3 sequence reads: CASKKDLSQMGEQFF. Written as DNA, the CDR3 is TGTGCCAGCAAGAAGGACCTATCGCAAATGGGTGAGCAGTTCTTC.

This clonotype appeared many times. CDR3 coding DNA: TGTGCCAGCAGTGAAGTAGTAGACTTTAGCTCCTACAATGAGCAGTTCTTC. It yields the protein CASSEVVDFSSYNEQFF. V is TRBV2 and J is TRBJ2-1; D unclear. The ends were cut back, 1 base at V and 0 bases at J, with 13 bases in the middle. The CDR3 is 17 amino acids. CDR1 and CDR2 from the germline V gene are SNHLY and FYNNEI.

This chain joins TRBV20-1 and TRBJ2-7; TRBD2 might be the D (6 bases). V was shortened by 5 bases and J by 6 bases, with 23 bases between the two germline ends. Germline CDR1 is DFQATT and CDR2 is SNEGSKA (reference sequence). This CDR3 is built from 15 residues. The CDR3, as DNA: TGCAGTGCTCGGCTAGCGAGACTCCCACCGGGCGAGCAGTACTTC. Translation: CSARLARLPPGEQYF.

The chain combines TRBV11-2 with TRBJ1-1, with 9 nucleotides matching TRBD1. The CDR3 consists of 16 residues. CDR1 and CDR2 from the germline V gene are SGHAT and FQNNGV. Trimming took 5 bases from V and 0 from J; bases not matched to a gene: 7. Written as DNA, the CDR3 is TGTGCCAGCAGCCCAGACCGGGACAGGGTGAACACTGAAGCTTTCTTT. It codes for CASSPDRDRVNTEAFF.

At least ten counts were recorded for this clonotype. The rearrangement joins TRBV5-4 to TRBJ2-3, with D possibly being TRBD2 (6 bases). The germline gives CDR1 SGHNT, CDR2 YYREEE (reference sequence). CDR3 size: 15 residues. The V end was cut by 0 bases, the J end by 4 bases, with 12 bases between. CDR3 loop: CASSLGGTGADTQYF. CDR3 sequence (DNA): TGTGCCAGCAGCTTGGGGGGGACTGGCGCAGATACGCAGTATTTT.

This rearrangement joins TRBV29-1 to TRBJ1-1; D unclear. The germline CDR1 and CDR2 sequences are SQVTM and ANQGSEA. This CDR3 is built from 13 residues. V gave up 3 bases and J gave up 0 bases, with 8 bases separating them. CDR3 in DNA: TGCAGCGTTGAGGTCAGGTTGAACACTGAAGCTTTCTTT. This gives the protein CSVEVRLNTEAFF.

This clonotype was observed a few times. The CDR3 protein is CASSVGQGTDNEQFF. The CDR3 DNA is TGTGCCAGCAGCGTAGGGCAGGGAACGGACAATGAGCAGTTCTTC. The chain has TRBV9 and TRBJ2-1, with D maybe TRBD1 (5 bases). Between the trimmed V and J ends, which lost 0 bases and 5 bases, there was a span of 12 bases. CDR3 length: 15 residues. The germline gives CDR1 SGDLS, CDR2 YYNGEE. The entire variable domain, with the rest obtained from reference TRBV9 and TRBJ2-1, is as follows: DSGVTQTPKHLITATGQRVTLRCSPRSGDLSVYWYQQSLDQGLQFLIQYYNGEERAKGNILERFSAQQFPDLHSELNLSSLELGDSALYFCASSVGQGTDNEQFFGPGTRLTVL.